Listed below are T cell receptor beta chains from one sample, sequenced in a study of blood T cell repertoires in COVID-19. Repertoires were generated with immunoSEQ multiplex PCR, while TCRdb's copy carries only in-frame clones and drops some. The sample holds 85,000 to 90,000 clones, around 86% seen once. Sequenced input: peripheral blood. These receptors were obtained from a human donor in a cohort sampled during active COVID-19. CDR3s include the opening cysteine and the closing phenylalanine or tryptophan. A D gene is named only where the DNA matches it firmly. Part of the rows lack a size; the others show once, few, many or a class for expanded clones.

D: TRBD2; J: TRBJ2-3; V: TRBV18; length: 16; size: once; CDR3: CASSPVRAGGTDTQYF; DNA: TGTGCCAGCTCACCTGTCCGAGCGGGAGGCACAGATACGCAGTATTTT
D: -; J: TRBJ2-1; V: TRBV28; length: 13; size: once; CDR3: CASNALGRDEQFF; DNA: TGTGCCAGCAATGCCCTCGGCAGGGATGAGCAGTTCTTC
D: -; J: TRBJ2-2; V: TRBV7-9; length: 16; size: many; CDR3: CASSTVSGTNTGELFF; DNA: TGTGCCAGCAGCACCGTTAGCGGTACGAACACCGGGGAGCTGTTTTTT
D: -; J: TRBJ2-3; V: TRBV28; length: 13; size: -; CDR3: CASSRTYTDTQYF; DNA: TGTGCCAGCAGTCGGACTTACACAGATACGCAGTATTTT
D: -; J: TRBJ1-1; V: TRBV5-1; length: 14; size: -; CDR3: CASSSQGQDTEAFF; DNA: TGCGCCAGCAGCTCGCAGGGTCAGGACACTGAAGCTTTCTTT
D: TRBD1; J: TRBJ2-7; V: TRBV29-1; length: 13; size: -; CDR3: CSVDLTGSKEQYF; DNA: TGCAGCGTTGATTTGACAGGGTCCAAGGAGCAGTACTTC
D: -; J: TRBJ2-1; V: TRBV10-1; length: 16; size: -; CDR3: CASSARIAGTYNEQFF; DNA: TGCGCCAGCAGTGCCCGGATCGCGGGCACCTACAATGAGCAGTTCTTC
D: -; J: TRBJ1-4; V: TRBV5-1; length: 14; size: -; CDR3: CASSLDRDTEKLFF; DNA: TGCGCCAGCAGCTTGGACCGGGACACTGAAAAACTGTTTTTT
D: TRBD1; J: TRBJ2-6; V: TRBV2; length: 15; size: -; CDR3: CASSVTGPEANVLTF; DNA: TGTGCCAGCAGTGTGACAGGGCCTGAGGCCAACGTCCTGACTTTC
D: TRBD1; J: TRBJ2-1; V: TRBV9; length: 15; size: -; CDR3: CASSVGQGATNEQFF; DNA: TGTGCCAGCAGCGTAGGACAGGGGGCGACCAATGAGCAGTTCTTC
D: TRBD1; J: TRBJ1-2; V: TRBV14; length: 16; size: -; CDR3: CASSQGLGQGRNGYTF; DNA: TGTGCCAGCAGCCAAGGTCTGGGACAGGGAAGAAATGGCTACACCTTC
D: -; J: TRBJ1-5; V: TRBV4-1; length: 16; size: -; CDR3: CASSQRLDGSNQPQHF; DNA: TGCGCCAGCAGCCAAAGACTCGACGGTAGCAATCAGCCCCAGCATTTT
D: -; J: TRBJ1-1; V: TRBV18; length: 15; size: -; CDR3: CASSPPRGTNTEAFF; DNA: TGTGCCAGCTCACCACCTCGGGGTACGAACACTGAAGCTTTCTTT
D: -; J: TRBJ2-7; V: TRBV11-2; length: 17; size: -; CDR3: CASSLSPKSGSSYEQYF; DNA: TGTGCCAGCAGCTTAAGCCCCAAGAGCGGAAGCTCCTACGAGCAGTACTTC
D: -; J: TRBJ2-5; V: TRBV29-1; length: 13; size: -; CDR3: CSESRGTQETQYF; DNA: TGCAGCGAAAGCCGGGGGACCCAAGAGACCCAGTACTTC
D: -; J: TRBJ1-2; V: TRBV11-2; length: 13; size: -; CDR3: CASSPSGGPGYTF; DNA: TGTGCCAGCAGCCCCAGCGGGGGGCCTGGCTACACCTTC
D: TRBD1; J: TRBJ1-2; V: TRBV4-1; length: 15; size: -; CDR3: CASSQGTGKVYGYTF; DNA: TGCGCCAGCAGCCAGGGGACAGGGAAAGTCTATGGCTACACCTTC